This T cell receptor (beta chain) was recovered during a study of CXCR3-negative and CXCR3-positive naive CD8 T cells. Researchers prepared the TRB cDNA libraries using 5' RACE with UMI labels. TCRdb reprocessed the 5' RACE reads and stores each CDR3 protein as one record, lacking DNA. This listing includes 92,000 or so distinct CDR3 sequences. Germline assignment: CDR1 MDHEN and CDR2 SYDVKM. The length of the CDR3 is 14 residues. The TCR originated in a human donor in good health. Some clones in this sample may be carry-over from other donors' samples. V usage is TRBV28 and J usage is TRBJ2-1. Sequenced input: naive CXCR3- CD8+ T cells from blood. Noted subset: CD45RO-CCR7+CD27+CD95- naive CD8+ T cells lacking CXCR3 (TNR3-). This CDR3 is CASSQRDSYNEQFF.